This T cell receptor (beta chain) stems from a study of T cells in Graves' hyperthyroidism and ophthalmopathy. General study points: Most thyroid clonotypes with frequency above 0.001 were detected in blood. It was a median roughly 6.5 months before onset that the model predicted ophthalmopathy.

RNA transcripts yielded amplified TCR beta CDR3 regions. The TCR CDR3 first-round RT-PCR relied on the HTBI primer set. TCRdb re-called the multiplex PCR reads with MiXCR, one entry per CDR3 protein. The sample gives some 600,000 distinct CDR3 sequences, approximately 15% of which show up once; roughly 5.5% is in the top ten. This clonotype appeared many times. Its antigen is undetermined. J gave up 4 bases and V 6 bases, and 10 bases lay outside the gene matches. This CDR3 has 16 amino acids. CDR1 is MNHEY, CDR2 SMNVEV, per germline (reference sequence). Diagnoses were established using clinical symptoms, serum thyroxine and TRAb, thyroid ultrasound and orbital computed tomography.

The clonotype comes from a woman aged 30 to 39 with Graves' hyperthyroidism that later progressed to Graves' ophthalmopathy. The specimen was blood. This chain uses TRBV27 with TRBJ2-3; 10 bases agree with TRBD2. The CDR3 DNA follows: TGTGCCAGCAGGGCCTCTAGCGGGAGTTTGTCAGATACGCAGTATTTT. It is translated as CASRASSGSLSDTQYF.